What follows are 22 T cell receptor beta chains derived from one specimen sequenced in a study of blood T cell repertoires in COVID-19 (dated by TCRdb to the early 2020s). The method behind the library was the immunoSEQ multiplex PCR assay. TCRdb obtained this table from immuneACCESS and retained in-frame rearrangements with V and J assigned. These tables miss some clones; where compared with another copy, unresolved V genes account for less than half of the shortfall, and the remainder is unexplained. Counted in this sample were over 40,000 clones; around 86% of them appeared once. The ten largest make up 6.5% to 9% of the sample. Sequenced: peripheral blood. These receptors came from a man between 60 and 75 years old with active COVID-19.

In regard to this clone: At one end, the junction sequence differs from germline, possibly due to a read error. The CDR3 here is CASSLRVVTSSHNEQFF. The CDR3 nucleotides read TGTGCCAGCAGTTTACGCGTGGTGACTAGCTCCCACAATGAGCAGTTCTTC. The V call is TRBV27, the J call TRBJ2-1, with 7 bases matching TRBD2. CDR1 and CDR2 from the germline V gene are MNHEY and SMNVEV (reference sequence). CDR3 size: 17 residues.

The rearrangement links TRBV12-5 to TRBJ1-1; maybe TRBD1 (5 bases). V was shortened by 2 bases and J by 2 bases, with 6 bases between the two germline ends. The CDR3 length is 13 residues. Per the germline V gene, CDR1 is LGHNT and CDR2 is FRNRAP. CDR3: CASGLQGNTEAFF. The CDR3 region has the DNA TGTGCTAGTGGTTTGCAGGGTAACACTGAAGCTTTCTTT. Using reference TRBV12-5 and TRBJ1-1 for the parts outside the CDR3, the full variable domain is DARVTQTPRHKVTEMGQEVTMRCQPILGHNTVFWYRQTMMQGLELLAYFRNRAPLDDSGMPKDRFSAEMPDATLATLKIQPSEPRDSAVYFCASGLQGNTEAFFGQGTRLTVV.

This clone was detected only once. The chain uses TRBV12-3 or TRBV12-4 and TRBJ1-3; D unresolved. The CDR3 has 11 residues. V was shortened by 6 bases and J by 4 bases, with 4 bases between the two germline ends. This CDR3 reads CASSPGNTIYF. CDR3 in DNA: TGTGCCAGCAGCCCAGGAAACACCATATATTTT.

This rearrangement joins TRBV30 to TRBJ2-7; possible D gene TRBD1, 5 bases. Between the trimmed V and J ends, which lost 2 bases and 0 bases, there was a span of 11 bases. The V gene's germline CDR1 is GTSNPN and CDR2 SVGIG (reference sequence). There are 14 residues in the CDR3. The CDR3 loop is CAWSTGQSSYEQYF. CDR3 DNA sequence: TGTGCCTGGAGTACAGGACAAAGCTCCTACGAGCAGTACTTC.

The rearrangement uses TRBV5-4 and TRBJ2-7; 7 nucleotides line up with TRBD1. The CDR3 runs 14 residues. The germline V gene encodes CDR1 SGHNT and CDR2 YYREEE (reference sequence). Trimming at V came to 0 bases and at J to 5 bases, leaving 5 bases not matched to a gene. This chain's CDR3 is CASSLAQGNHEQYF. CDR3 coding DNA: TGTGCCAGCAGCTTGGCACAGGGGAACCACGAGCAGTACTTC.

The J gene is TRBJ2-5, the V gene TRBV7-2; D uncertain. The CDR3 is 15 residues long. V lost 1 base and J lost 0, with 9 bases in between. CDR1 is SGHTA and CDR2 is FQGNSA in the germline V gene. The CDR3 region is CASSLVQNNQETQYF. CDR3 DNA: TGTGCCAGCAGCTTAGTACAGAACAACCAAGAGACCCAGTACTTC.

The V and J genes are TRBV7-8 and TRBJ2-5; D gene ambiguous. The germline V gene has CDR1 SGHVS and CDR2 FQNEAQ. The CDR3 has 11 amino acids. Trimming removed 5 bases from V and 4 bases from J, with 5 bases in between. CDR3 coding DNA: TGTGCCAGCAGCCGCGGAGAGACCCAGTACTTC. Protein: CASSRGETQYF.

A few counts support this clone. J is TRBJ1-5 and V is TRBV15, with 7 bases aligning to TRBD1. CDR3 length equals 15 residues. Trimming removed 0 bases from V and 4 bases from J; junction bases left unmatched: 3. Per germline, CDR1 LNHNV and CDR2 YYDKDF (reference sequence). The CDR3 DNA reads as TGTGCCACCAGCAGAGATGACAGGGTTAATCAGCCCCAGCATTTT. It codes for CATSRDDRVNQPQHF.

This chain uses TRBV19 with TRBJ2-7, with 10 positions matching TRBD1. V shed 0 bases and J 1 base; nucleotides not matched to a gene: 3. The germline V gene has CDR1 LNHDA and CDR2 SQIVND (reference sequence). This CDR3 is 16 amino acids long. The chain's CDR3 is CASSIDGTGASYEQYF. The CDR3 coding sequence is TGTGCCAGTAGTATAGATGGGACAGGGGCGTCCTACGAGCAGTACTTC. The complete variable domain, with remaining parts taken from reference TRBV19 and TRBJ2-7, reads DGGITQSPKYLFRKEGQNVTLSCEQNLNHDAMYWYRQDPGQGLRLIYYSQIVNDFQKGDIAEGYSVSREKKESFPLTVTSAQKNPTAFYLCASSIDGTGASYEQYFGPGTRLTVT.

The V and J genes are TRBV5-6 and TRBJ2-1; 12 bases are shared with TRBD2. V shed 4 bases, J shed 4 bases, and the junction held 0 bases outside the gene matches. The CDR3 loop spans 14 amino acids. Germline CDR1 is SGHDT and CDR2 is YYEEEE. CDR3 in amino acids: CASSGLAGYNEQFF. DNA for the CDR3: TGTGCCAGCAGCGGACTAGCGGGATACAATGAGCAGTTCTTC.

This chain connects TRBV5-4 to TRBJ2-7; 10 bases are shared with TRBD2. This CDR3 spans 15 amino acids. The V gene end was trimmed by 4 bases and the J gene end by 4 bases; junction bases not matched to a gene: 8. Germline V gene sequence: CDR1 SGHNT, CDR2 YYREEE (reference sequence). CDR3 in amino acids: CASSPTSGELYEQYF. The CDR3 DNA is TGTGCCAGCAGCCCAACTAGCGGGGAACTTTACGAGCAGTACTTC. The variable domain in full, with the rest retrieved from reference TRBV5-4 and TRBJ2-7, is ETGVTQSPTHLIKTRGQQVTLRCSSQSGHNTVSWYQQALGQGPQFIFQYYREEENGRGNFPPRFSGLQFPNYSSELNVNALELDDSALYLCASSPTSGELYEQYFGPGTRLTVT.

This chain uses TRBV5-4 with TRBJ2-7; 8 nucleotides match TRBD2. V lost 0 bases and J lost 3; bases outside the gene matches: 5. The CDR3 consists of 15 residues. Germline CDR1 SGHNT, CDR2 YYREEE (reference sequence). This CDR3 reads CASSLGGSGVYEQYF. In nucleotides, the CDR3 is TGTGCCAGCAGCTTGGGTGGTAGCGGGGTCTACGAGCAGTACTTC.

This chain links TRBV6-4 with TRBJ2-1; D is perhaps TRBD2 (5 bases). V gave up 0 bases and J gave up 9 bases, with 15 bases separating them. Germline V CDR1 and CDR2: MRHNA, SNTAGT. The CDR3 contains 15 residues. CDR3 loop: CASSDSWGEFPEQFF. The CDR3 DNA reads as TGTGCCAGCAGTGACTCCTGGGGAGAGTTCCCTGAGCAGTTCTTC.

This clone was counted once. The chain recombines TRBV6-6 with TRBJ1-3; 7 bases are a match to TRBD1. This CDR3 has 15 residues. The V and J ends lost 2 bases and 4 bases, in that order; junction bases with no gene match: 5. Germline-derived CDR1 and CDR2 are MNHNY and SVGAGI (reference sequence). CDR3 protein: CASSYEGARGNTIYF. The CDR3 nucleotides are TGTGCCAGCAGTTACGAGGGGGCGAGAGGAAACACCATATATTTT.

This chain connects TRBV21-1 to TRBJ2-7; the table's TRBD1 call for D was not verified on the DNA. TRBV21-1 is a pseudogene locus. The CDR3 is 16 amino acids. The CDR3 DNA follows: TGTGCCAGCAGCAAAGGAGACAGGGGGCAGAGGAACGAGCAGTACTTC. Translating gives CASSKGDRGQRNEQYF.

There are a few counts of this clone. The J gene is TRBJ2-7, the V gene TRBV5-1; 14 bases agree with TRBD2. CDR3 length equals 17 residues. Per the germline V gene, CDR1 is SGHRS and CDR2 is YFSETQ. V was clipped by 4 bases and J by 4 bases; unmatched bases: 10. CDR3: CASSQTSGRAGVYEQYF. The CDR3 coding sequence is TGCGCCAGCAGCCAGACTAGCGGGAGGGCCGGGGTATACGAGCAGTACTTC.

The CDR3 nucleotides are TGTGCCAGCAGCTCGACAGAGTACAATGAGCAGTTCTTC. Encoded protein: CASSSTEYNEQFF. The genes are TRBV7-7 and TRBJ2-1, with D perhaps matching TRBD1 (5 bases). CDR3 size: 13 residues. CDR1 SSHAT and CDR2 FNYEAQ come from the germline V gene (reference sequence). Trimming took 4 bases from V and 4 from J, leaving 8 bases between them.

This clone was seen a few times. This chain links TRBV10-3 with TRBJ2-7; 9 nucleotides match TRBD1. Germline V gene data show CDR1 as ENHRY and CDR2 as SYGVKD. The CDR3 totals 13 residues. J gave up 3 bases and V 8 bases, and 5 bases lay outside the gene matches. The CDR3 is CAIGQGPDYEQYF. In DNA form, the CDR3 reads TGTGCCATCGGACAGGGGCCCGACTACGAGCAGTACTTC.

The rearrangement uses TRBV11-2 and TRBJ2-3; 10 bases match TRBD2. This CDR3 spans 14 amino acids. The trim removed 8 bases at V and 4 bases at J, leaving 6 bases unmatched. Germline V gives CDR1 SGHAT, CDR2 FQNNGV. DNA for the CDR3: TGTGCCAGCGGAGCGGGAGGGCCCGCAGATACGCAGTATTTT. It yields the protein CASGAGGPADTQYF.

The V and J genes are TRBV4-2 and TRBJ2-1, with TRBD1 identical over 7 bases. The CDR3 runs 16 residues. Germline V lookup: CDR1 LGHNA, CDR2 YNFKEQ. After removal of 0 bases from V and 8 bases from J, the junction contained 10 bases not matched to a gene. CDR3 in amino acids: CASSQENRGRFDEQFF. The CDR3 DNA reads as TGTGCCAGCAGCCAAGAAAACAGGGGCCGGTTCGATGAGCAGTTCTTC.

The rearrangement links TRBV30 to TRBJ1-2, with TRBD1 matching over 7 bases. Germline V lookup: CDR1 GTSNPN, CDR2 SVGIG (reference sequence). The CDR3 sequence is 13 residues long. Germline trimming cut 0 bases from V and 4 bases from J; bases unmatched to any gene: 2. The CDR3 spells CAWSVRGIYGYTF. CDR3 nucleotide sequence: TGTGCCTGGAGTGTCAGGGGGATCTATGGCTACACCTTC.

The J gene is TRBJ2-2, the V gene TRBV18, with 14 bases that match TRBD2. This CDR3 has 18 amino acids. The germline V gene encodes CDR1 KGHSH and CDR2 LQKENI. V lost 3 bases to trimming and J lost 3 bases; unmatched junction nucleotides: 6. CDR3 sequence (DNA): TGTGCCAGCTCACCTCGGACTAGCGGGAGGAAGGACACCGGGGAGCTGTTTTTT. This translates into CASSPRTSGRKDTGELFF.